The source of this T cell receptor beta chain is a study of T-cell reconstitution after alpha-beta-depleted transplantation in children. Study outcomes and limitations: The origin of alpha-beta T cells about two months after transplant was reportedly several hundred expanded graft clones.

Preparation of the TCRbeta library used unique molecular identifiers. Using its own MiXCR run on the PCR reads, TCRdb lists one record per CDR3 protein. The sample yields roughly 570,000 distinct CDR3 sequences, 27% seen once. Trimming cost V 4 bases and J 6 bases, with 14 bases left between them. CDR3 size: 14 residues. CDR1 and CDR2 from the germline V gene are SGHRS and YFSETQ. As for this clonotype: What it recognizes is unknown.

The chain recombines TRBV5-1 with TRBJ2-4, with D tentatively TRBD1 or TRBD2 (6 bases each). The sequence was obtained from a boy less than two years old with Wiskott-Aldrich syndrome, due to receive a stem cell transplant. The sequenced sample was PBMCs, obtained before TCRalphabeta/CD19-depleted stem cell transplant. The CDR3 here is CASSPTGAGNIQYF. The CDR3 DNA reads TGCGCCAGCAGCCCGACGGGGGCCGGAAACATTCAGTACTTC.